The 23 T cell receptor beta chains in this list originate from one sample, sequenced in a study of blood T cell repertoires in COVID-19. Sequenced by immunoSEQ multiplex PCR; TCRdb stores in-frame clones only, minus some. The table includes around 190,000 clones, roughly 88% detected once. Sequencing was done on a sample of PBMCs or T cells enriched from blood (not recorded which). These receptor sequences come from a woman aged 18-30 years who had recovered from COVID-19.

The chain is built from TRBV5-1 and TRBJ1-3, with D possibly matching TRBD1 (5 bases). V lost 4 bases and J 0 bases, leaving 14 bases between the germline ends. Germline CDR1 SGHRS, CDR2 YFSETQ. The CDR3 contains 16 residues. This CDR3 is CASSPTGGYSGNTIYF. The CDR3 DNA follows: TGCGCCAGCAGCCCTACCGGGGGTTACTCTGGAAACACCATATATTTT.

V gene TRBV7-9 combines with J gene TRBJ1-4, with D perhaps matching TRBD1 (6 bases). Trimming pared 5 bases from V and 7 bases from J, leaving 23 bases between. The germline gives CDR1 SEHNR, CDR2 FQNEAQ (reference sequence). The CDR3 spans 17 residues. CDR3 coding DNA: TGTGCCAGCAGCCGGGCCGTATCGAGGGGGTTATTTGAAAAACTGTTTTTT. It codes for CASSRAVSRGLFEKLFF.

V is TRBV4-1 and J is TRBJ1-3; D not resolved. The germline gives CDR1 MGHRA, CDR2 YSYEKL. V was trimmed by 0 bases and J by 0 bases, leaving 9 bases between them. This CDR3 is 16 amino acids long. The CDR3 loop reads CASSQDPSLSGNTIYF. The CDR3 coding sequence is TGCGCCAGCAGCCAAGATCCCAGTCTCTCTGGAAACACCATATATTTT.

This clone has just one count. The rearrangement uses TRBV28 and TRBJ1-5; tentatively, D is TRBD1 (5 bases). The V and J ends lost 3 bases and 4 bases respectively, with 19 bases between them. From germline, CDR1 is MDHEN and CDR2 SYDVKM. The CDR3 has 17 amino acids. CDR3 in amino acids: CASSFASGVVGNQPQHF. The CDR3 DNA reads as TGTGCCAGCAGTTTCGCCTCGGGGGTGGTGGGAAATCAGCCCCAGCATTTT.

This chain uses TRBV4-3 with TRBJ2-3; D unresolved. Trimming removed 0 bases at V and 3 bases at J, with 16 bases between. CDR3 length: 17 residues. The germline gives CDR1 LGHNA, CDR2 YSLEER. CDR3 region: CASSQDLNSPLTDTQYF. The CDR3 DNA reads TGCGCCAGCAGCCAAGATTTGAACTCTCCTTTAACAGATACGCAGTATTTT.

V and J are TRBV11-2 and TRBJ2-1; TRBD2 matches at 10 bases. CDR3 length: 14 amino acids. The V gene's germline CDR1 is SGHAT and CDR2 FQNNGV. After removal of 5 bases from V and 6 bases from J, the junction contained 4 bases not matched to a gene. CDR3 sequence reads: CASSPGLATNEQFF. In nucleotides, the CDR3 is TGTGCCAGCAGCCCGGGACTAGCGACCAATGAGCAGTTCTTC. The full variable domain, with the rest looked up from reference TRBV11-2 and TRBJ2-1, is EAGVAQSPRYKIIEKRQSVAFWCNPISGHATLYWYQQILGQGPKLLIQFQNNGVVDDSQLPKDRFSAERLKGVDSTLKIQPAKLEDSAVYLCASSPGLATNEQFFGPGTRLTVL.

The genes are TRBV6-5 and TRBJ1-1, with 7 bases matching TRBD1. V was clipped by 3 bases and J by 3 bases; unmatched bases: 1. The germline V gene has CDR1 MNHEY and CDR2 SVGAGI. The CDR3 is 13 amino acids. The CDR3 spells CASSYDRDTEAFF. CDR3 DNA: TGTGCCAGCAGTTATGACAGGGACACTGAAGCTTTCTTT.

The CDR3 DNA follows: TGTGCCAGCAGGGGAGCCGGGACTATCACCGGGGAGCTGTTTTTT. It codes for CASRGAGTITGELFF. The genes are TRBV6-5 and TRBJ2-2; 7 nucleotides agree with TRBD2. The CDR3 covers 15 residues. Per germline, CDR1 MNHEY and CDR2 SVGAGI. J gave up 4 bases and V 6 bases, and 8 bases lay outside the gene matches.

The gene calls are TRBV6-5 and TRBJ2-2; possibly TRBD2 for D (5 bases). Germline loops: CDR1 MNHEY, CDR2 SVGAGI. With 11 bases removed from V and 2 bases from J, the gap between germline ends came to 15 bases. This CDR3 contains 14 residues. The CDR3, as DNA: TGTGCCGGAGGCCCACCCGATAACACCGGGGAGCTGTTTTTT. As protein: CAGGPPDNTGELFF.

The chain employs TRBV11-2 and TRBJ2-1; D remains ambiguous. The germline V gene encodes CDR1 SGHAT and CDR2 FQNNGV. Trimming took off 0 bases at V and 0 bases at J, with 15 bases between the two ends. CDR3 length: 18 amino acids. In DNA, the CDR3 is TGTGCCAGCAGCTTAGAATTGGAGCTAGTGAGCTCCTACAATGAGCAGTTCTTC. It encodes CASSLELELVSSYNEQFF.

The sample holds one count of this clone. The chain combines TRBV5-1 with TRBJ1-4; D call uncertain. CDR1 SGHRS and CDR2 YFSETQ come from the germline V gene. This CDR3 has 17 residues. V gave up 4 bases and J gave up 0 bases, with 16 bases separating them. CDR3: CASSPTGNYATNEKLFF. The CDR3 DNA follows: TGCGCCAGCAGCCCGACGGGAAACTATGCAACTAATGAAAAACTGTTTTTT.

This clone was counted a few times. The chain has TRBV7-9 and TRBJ1-2; 7 positions match TRBD1. This CDR3 region has 13 residues. The trim removed 1 base at V and 13 bases at J, leaving 9 bases unmatched. Germline assignment: CDR1 SEHNR and CDR2 FQNEAQ (reference sequence). The CDR3 region is CASSLDTGEEGTF. The CDR3 bases are TGTGCCAGCAGCTTAGATACAGGGGAGGAAGGCACCTTC.

This clone has ten or more counts. The rearrangement joins TRBV5-6 to TRBJ1-2; no clear D gene. The CDR3 totals 13 residues. The germline V gene has CDR1 SGHDT and CDR2 YYEEEE. V lost 0 bases, J lost 3 bases, and 6 bases lay in between. CDR3 DNA sequence: TGTGCCAGCAGCTTGGGTCAGGACTATGGCTACACCTTC. Protein sequence: CASSLGQDYGYTF.

CDR3: CASSFLDRGLLSNQPQHF. The CDR3 DNA follows: TGTGCCAGCAGCTTCCTAGACAGGGGCCTACTAAGCAATCAGCCCCAGCATTTT. The genes are TRBV7-8 and TRBJ1-5, with 8 bases aligning to TRBD1. The germline V gene encodes CDR1 SGHVS and CDR2 FQNEAQ. This CDR3 has 18 amino acids. J gave up 1 base and V 3 bases, and 11 bases lay outside the gene matches. Together with reference TRBV7-8 and TRBJ1-5, the CDR3 gives the full variable domain: GAGVSQSPRYKVAKRGQDVALRCDPISGHVSLFWYQQALGQGPEFLTYFQNEAQLDKSGLPSDRFFAERPEGSVSTLKIQRTQQEDSAVYLCASSFLDRGLLSNQPQHFGDGTRLSIL.

This clone has only a few counts. The genes are TRBV7-2 and TRBJ1-1; no clear D. The CDR3 contains 14 residues. Trimming left V 2 bases short and J 1 base short, with 8 bases between. CDR1 and CDR2 from the germline V gene are SGHTA and FQGNSA. CDR3 sequence (DNA): TGTGCCAGCAGCTTATCCGGGAAGAACACTGAAGCTTTCTTT. Its protein product is CASSLSGKNTEAFF.

The J gene is TRBJ2-1, the V gene TRBV13; 14 bases line up with TRBD2. Germline loops: CDR1 PRHDT, CDR2 FYEKMQ (reference sequence). The CDR3 is 16 residues long. The ends lost 3 bases at V and 7 bases at J; junction bases unmatched: 5. CDR3 amino acids: CASSFGTSGGANEQFF. The CDR3 region has the DNA TGTGCCAGCAGCTTCGGGACTAGCGGGGGTGCGAATGAGCAGTTCTTC.

The gene calls are TRBV19 and TRBJ1-5, with unresolved D. The CDR3 has 14 residues. V was clipped by 5 bases and J by 2 bases, with 10 bases between them. Germline V lookup: CDR1 LNHDA, CDR2 SQIVND (reference sequence). This CDR3 reads CASSLASGNQPQHF. Here the CDR3 DNA reads TGTGCCAGTAGTCTCGCTTCGGGCAATCAGCCCCAGCATTTT.

The chain combines TRBV7-9 with TRBJ2-5, with a tentative D call TRBD2 (5 bases). The CDR3 runs to 13 residues. V was clipped by 6 bases and J by 4 bases, with 12 bases between them. Germline CDR1 reads SEHNR; CDR2 reads FQNEAQ (reference sequence). This chain's CDR3 is CASSIDYTETQYF. CDR3 nucleotide sequence: TGTGCCAGCAGTATAGACTACACAGAGACCCAGTACTTC.

The gene calls are TRBV7-3 and TRBJ2-3, with 9 bases identical to TRBD2. The CDR3 contains 16 residues. V was pared by 5 bases and J by 5 bases, with 11 bases of the junction left unmatched. Germline V gene sequence: CDR1 SGHTA, CDR2 FQGTGA. As DNA, the CDR3 is TGTGCCAGCAGCCCCATAGCGGGAGCGGTGGGAGATACGCAGTATTTT. Its translation: CASSPIAGAVGDTQYF.

The V call is TRBV14, the J call TRBJ2-1; TRBD2 agrees at 7 bases. V gave up 0 bases and J gave up 4 bases; unmatched junction bases: 9. The CDR3 consists of 17 residues. CDR1 and CDR2 (germline): SGHDN, FVKESK. CDR3 nucleotide sequence: TGTGCCAGCAGCCAAGATGTTCGGGGGGTTTGGTACAATGAGCAGTTCTTC. Amino acids: CASSQDVRGVWYNEQFF.

CDR3 loop: CASSLERSSDTQYF. CDR3 DNA: TGCGCCAGCAGCTTGGAGCGCAGCTCAGATACGCAGTATTTT. The V and J genes are TRBV5-1 and TRBJ2-3; the D is unclear. CDR1 is SGHRS and CDR2 is YFSETQ in the germline V gene. Trimming removed 0 bases from V and 4 bases from J, with 9 bases in between. The CDR3 consists of 14 residues.

The chain links TRBV28 to TRBJ1-1, with D maybe TRBD1 (6 bases). V lost 4 bases to trimming and J lost 11 bases, with 17 bases between them. This CDR3 has 13 residues. CDR1 is MDHEN and CDR2 is SYDVKM in the germline V gene. The CDR3 loop reads CASSSAGAGFAFF. CDR3 coding DNA: TGTGCCAGCAGTTCCGCAGGGGCGGGTTTTGCTTTCTTT.

On this clone itself: This same CDR3 is encoded by further DNA sequences in the sample. The V gene is TRBV2, the J gene TRBJ2-7; 7 nucleotides agree with TRBD2. The CDR3 runs to 13 residues. V lost 8 bases to trimming and J lost 0 bases; unmatched junction nucleotides: 4. The germline CDR1 and CDR2 sequences are SNHLY and FYNNEI. CDR3 nucleotides: TGTGCCAGCTCGGGCGGGAGCTCCTACGAGCAGTACTTC. Protein: CASSGGSSYEQYF.